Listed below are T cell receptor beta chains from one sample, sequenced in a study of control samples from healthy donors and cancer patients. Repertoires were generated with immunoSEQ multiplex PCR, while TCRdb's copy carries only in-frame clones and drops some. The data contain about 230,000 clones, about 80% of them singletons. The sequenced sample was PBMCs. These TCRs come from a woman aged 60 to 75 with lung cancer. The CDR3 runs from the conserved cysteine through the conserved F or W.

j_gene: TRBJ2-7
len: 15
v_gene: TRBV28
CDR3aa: CASSWRDRRSYEQYF

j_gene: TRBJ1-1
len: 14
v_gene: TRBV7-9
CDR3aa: CASSSRGRTIEAFF

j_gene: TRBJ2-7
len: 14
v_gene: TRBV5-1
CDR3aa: CASSGSTGDHEQYF

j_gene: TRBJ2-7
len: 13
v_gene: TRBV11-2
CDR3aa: CASSLVGSYEQYF

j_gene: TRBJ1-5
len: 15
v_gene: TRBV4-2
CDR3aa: CASSQEVQGGQPQHF

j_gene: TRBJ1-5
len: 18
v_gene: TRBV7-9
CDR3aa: CASSRETGSPYSNQPQHF

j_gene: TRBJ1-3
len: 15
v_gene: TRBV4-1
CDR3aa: CASSPETGTGNTIYF

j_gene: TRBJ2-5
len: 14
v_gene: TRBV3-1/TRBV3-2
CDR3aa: CASSHRGQGETQYF

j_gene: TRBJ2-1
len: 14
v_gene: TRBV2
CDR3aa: CANQLAGVDNEQFF

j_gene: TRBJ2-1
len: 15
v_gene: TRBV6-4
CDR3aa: CASNLGQSLFNEQFF

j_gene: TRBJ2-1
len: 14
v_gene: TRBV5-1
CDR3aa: CASSGGRANNEQFF

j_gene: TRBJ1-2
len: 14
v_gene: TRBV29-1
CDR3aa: CSVVIGQGDYGYTF

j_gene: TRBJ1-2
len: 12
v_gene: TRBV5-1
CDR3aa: CASSFEGSGYTF

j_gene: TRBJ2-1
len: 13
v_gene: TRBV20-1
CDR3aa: CSASSREVHEQFF

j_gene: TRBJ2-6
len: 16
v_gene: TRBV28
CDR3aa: CASSSPGQTGANVLTF

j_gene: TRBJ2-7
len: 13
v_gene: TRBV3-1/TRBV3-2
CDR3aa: CASSRELAREQYF

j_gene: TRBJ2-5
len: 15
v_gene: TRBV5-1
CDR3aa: CASRPASGAPETQYF

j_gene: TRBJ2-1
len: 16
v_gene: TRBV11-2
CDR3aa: CASSLQGLRSVSEQFF

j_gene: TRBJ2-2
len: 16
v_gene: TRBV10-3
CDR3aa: CASRTGTLLETGELFF

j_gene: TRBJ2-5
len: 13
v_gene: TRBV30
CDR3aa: CAWDRQGQETQYF

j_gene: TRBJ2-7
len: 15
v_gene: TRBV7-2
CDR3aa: CASSLGPSGGREQYF

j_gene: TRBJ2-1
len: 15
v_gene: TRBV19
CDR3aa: CASSIDSGSINEQFF

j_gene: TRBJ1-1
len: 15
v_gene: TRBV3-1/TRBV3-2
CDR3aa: CASTLTTGGGTEAFF

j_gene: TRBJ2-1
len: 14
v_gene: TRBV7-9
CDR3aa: CASSLTQGDNEQFF

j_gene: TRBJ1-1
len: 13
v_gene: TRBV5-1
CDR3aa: CASSVGLNTEAFF

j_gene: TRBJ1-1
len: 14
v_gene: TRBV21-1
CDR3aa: CASSNRFVNTEAFF

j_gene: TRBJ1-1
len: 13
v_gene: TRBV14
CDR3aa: CASSQDRAREAFF

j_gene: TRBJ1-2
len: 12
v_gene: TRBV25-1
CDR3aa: CASWGGLYGYTF

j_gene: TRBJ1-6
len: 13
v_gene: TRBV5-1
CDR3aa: CASSLDDNSPLHF

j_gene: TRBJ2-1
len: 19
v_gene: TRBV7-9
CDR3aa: CASSPGTSGRALEGNEQFF

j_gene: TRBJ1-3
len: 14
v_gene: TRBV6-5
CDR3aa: CASSLTTSGNTIYF

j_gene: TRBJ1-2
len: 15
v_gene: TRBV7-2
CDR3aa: CASSGNGGSNYGYTF

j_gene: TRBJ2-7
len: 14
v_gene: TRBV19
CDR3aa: CASRPGPNSYEQYF

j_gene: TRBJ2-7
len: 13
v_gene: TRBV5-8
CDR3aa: CASSLGLGYEQYF

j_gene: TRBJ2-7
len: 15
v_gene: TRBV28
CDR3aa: CASSLFSPPSYEQYF

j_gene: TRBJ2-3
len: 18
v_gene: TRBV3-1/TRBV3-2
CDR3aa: CASSQVLAGAFGTDTQYF

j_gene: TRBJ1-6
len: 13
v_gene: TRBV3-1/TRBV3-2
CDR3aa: CASSPLGNSPLHF

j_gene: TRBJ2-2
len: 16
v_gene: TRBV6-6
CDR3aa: CASTHGAGTNTGELFF